These 27 T cell receptor beta chains share one sample of origin, sequenced in a study of control samples from healthy donors and cancer patients. Some clones are missing from TCRdb's copy, which holds only in-frame ones; the method was immunoSEQ multiplex PCR. The profile shows 74,000 or so clones, about 89% of them singletons. Sequencing was done on a sample of blood. All receptors come from a man aged 45-65 years in good health.

The chain couples TRBV6-5 to TRBJ2-7, with TRBD1 identical over 11 bases. The CDR3 totals 16 residues. Per the germline V gene, CDR1 is MNHEY and CDR2 is SVGAGI. The trim removed 0 bases at V and 3 bases at J, leaving 4 bases unmatched. CDR3 loop: CASSYSWDRGDYEQYF. CDR3 nucleotide sequence: TGTGCCAGCAGTTACTCCTGGGACAGGGGGGACTACGAGCAGTACTTC.

The chain recombines TRBV29-1 with TRBJ2-3; 7 nucleotides agree with TRBD1. CDR3 length: 14 amino acids. Per germline, CDR1 SQVTM and CDR2 ANQGSEA. The junction had 11 bases not matched to a gene; V was cut back by 3 bases and J by 8 bases. CDR3 sequence: CSVDQDRVLGTQYF. CDR3 DNA sequence: TGCAGCGTTGACCAAGACAGGGTTTTGGGTACGCAGTATTTT.

The DNA of the CDR3 is TGTGCTAGTGGTTTGGTCCTAGCGGGGCTAAACAATGAGCAGTTCTTC. This gives the protein CASGLVLAGLNNEQFF. J is TRBJ2-1 and V is TRBV12-5; 9 nucleotides line up with TRBD2. The CDR3 spans 16 residues. The V gene's germline CDR1 is LGHNT and CDR2 FRNRAP. Trimming cost V 0 bases and J 5 bases; bases outside gene matches: 5.

V and J are TRBV14 and TRBJ1-2; D not resolved. CDR1 is SGHDN, CDR2 FVKESK, per germline. The CDR3 loop spans 15 amino acids. Trimming took 0 bases from V and 4 from J, leaving 12 bases between them. CDR3 coding DNA: TGTGCCAGCAGCCAAGAGCCTCCCTGGCGCTATGGCTACACCTTC. It is translated as CASSQEPPWRYGYTF. The entire variable domain, with the rest obtained from reference TRBV14 and TRBJ1-2, is as follows: EAGVTQFPSHSVIEKGQTVTLRCDPISGHDNLYWYRRVMGKEIKFLLHFVKESKQDESGMPNNRFLAERTGGTYSTLKVQPAELEDSGVYFCASSQEPPWRYGYTFGSGTRLTVV.

The chain links TRBV4-2 to TRBJ2-6; D not resolved. Looked up from germline, CDR1 is LGHNA and CDR2 is YNFKEQ. The V gene lost 5 bases and the J gene lost 1 base, with 9 bases spanning the gap. The CDR3 contains 15 residues. DNA for the CDR3: TGTGCCAGCAGCACCCCGTGGTCTGGGGCCAACGTCCTGACTTTC. Protein: CASSTPWSGANVLTF.

This chain links TRBV3-1 (or the pseudogene TRBV3-2) with TRBJ1-2; TRBD1 is a possible D gene (6 bases). This CDR3 is 14 amino acids long. CDR1 LGHDT and CDR2 YNNKEL come from the germline V gene (reference sequence). V dropped 3 bases and J dropped 6 bases, with 14 bases sitting between them. The CDR3 sequence is CASSHENRVHGYTF. The CDR3 nucleotides are TGTGCCAGCAGCCACGAAAACAGGGTCCATGGCTACACCTTC.

V gene TRBV3-1 (or the pseudogene TRBV3-2) combines with J gene TRBJ2-2; D not resolved. CDR1 and CDR2 from the germline V gene are LGHDT and YNNKEL (reference sequence). The CDR3 runs 14 residues. V lost 8 bases, J lost 5 bases, and 15 bases lay in between. The CDR3 spells CASVGQISTGELFF. In DNA form, the CDR3 reads TGTGCCAGCGTTGGCCAGATTTCAACCGGGGAGCTGTTTTTT.

The rearrangement joins TRBV7-9 to TRBJ1-1; unclear D gene. This CDR3 is built from 14 residues. Germline CDR1 SEHNR, CDR2 FQNEAQ (reference sequence). V was trimmed by 1 base and J by 1 base, leaving 7 bases between them. The CDR3 sequence is CASSLVMQNTEAFF. The CDR3, as DNA: TGTGCCAGCAGCTTAGTTATGCAGAACACTGAAGCTTTCTTT.

This clone appeared a single time. J is TRBJ1-4 and V is TRBV29-1; D gene ambiguous. V lost 0 bases, J lost 14 bases, and 16 bases lay in between. The length of the CDR3 is 13 residues. CDR1 is SQVTM and CDR2 is ANQGSEA in the germline V gene. The CDR3 DNA reads as TGCAGCGTTGAAGATCAGGCAAAAGGAATTCTGTTTTTT. The encoded protein is CSVEDQAKGILFF.

As DNA, the CDR3 is TGTGCCAGCAGCGGACGAAATGCCCCTACCCGCACAGATACGCAGTATTTT. This codes for CASSGRNAPTRTDTQYF. The V call is TRBV7-9, the J call TRBJ2-3; no clear D. CDR1 and CDR2 from the germline V gene are SEHNR and FQNEAQ (reference sequence). This CDR3 region has 17 residues. V lost 5 bases to trimming and J lost 1 base, with 19 bases between them.

This clone was detected only once. J is TRBJ2-7 and V is TRBV4-1; no firm D call. This CDR3 region has 15 residues. The V and J ends lost 0 bases and 3 bases respectively, with 12 bases between them. Germline V gives CDR1 MGHRA, CDR2 YSYEKL. CDR3 in amino acids: CASSQELNDFYEQYF. CDR3 coding DNA: TGCGCCAGCAGCCAAGAACTGAATGATTTCTACGAGCAGTACTTC.

The V call is TRBV24-1, the J call TRBJ1-1, with D uncertain. In germline, CDR1 is KGHDR, CDR2 SFDVKD. The CDR3 loop spans 15 amino acids. Trimming pared 2 bases from V and 0 bases from J, leaving 9 bases between. Here the CDR3 reads CATSDSSSLNTEAFF. As DNA, the CDR3 is TGTGCCACCAGTGATTCCAGCAGCCTGAACACTGAAGCTTTCTTT.

The chain joins TRBV6-6 to TRBJ1-3; the D is unclear. The V end lost 6 bases, the J end lost 0 bases, and 12 bases lay between the germline ends. Germline V gives CDR1 MNHNY, CDR2 SVGAGI (reference sequence). CDR3 length: 15 residues. Written as DNA, the CDR3 is TGTGCCAGCAGCCCCCAGGCAGTCTCTGGAAACACCATATATTTT. Encoded protein: CASSPQAVSGNTIYF.

A single count supports this clone. The chain joins TRBV6-1 to TRBJ1-2, with D unresolved. This CDR3 spans 11 amino acids. Deletions cut 3 bases from V and 6 bases from J, with 5 bases between. CDR1 and CDR2 from the germline V gene are MNHNS and SASEGT. CDR3 sequence: CASSDLNGYTF. DNA of the CDR3: TGTGCCAGCAGTGACCTAAATGGCTACACCTTC.

This chain links TRBV18 with TRBJ1-1; possible D gene TRBD1, 6 bases. Germline assignment: CDR1 KGHSH and CDR2 LQKENI. V was trimmed by 5 bases and J by 7 bases, leaving 11 bases between them. The CDR3 extends over 12 amino acids. CDR3 bases: TGTGCCAGCTCAAGGGGGGGTGGTGAAGCTTTCTTT. It codes for CASSRGGGEAFF.

The chain couples TRBV12-3 or TRBV12-4 to TRBJ2-1, with D perhaps matching TRBD1 (5 bases). The CDR3 consists of 12 residues. V lost 1 base and J 12 bases, leaving 10 bases between the germline ends. CDR3 in amino acids: CASSLEGRGQFF. The CDR3 DNA is TGTGCCAGCAGTTTAGAGGGAAGGGGGCAGTTCTTC.

This clone was detected only once. This CDR3 reads CASSVTANTEAFF. Here the CDR3 DNA reads TGCGCCAGCAGCGTAACAGCGAACACTGAAGCTTTCTTT. V is TRBV5-1 and J is TRBJ1-1, with D uncertain. The CDR3 sequence is 13 residues long. Germline assignment: CDR1 SGHRS and CDR2 YFSETQ. The germline V and J ends were trimmed by 4 bases and 1 base, with 8 bases remaining between them.

The V call is TRBV2, the J call TRBJ1-2; 9 nucleotides match TRBD1. V dropped 6 bases and J dropped 0; count of bases not matched to a gene: 17. Germline loops: CDR1 SNHLY, CDR2 FYNNEI. The CDR3 contains 19 residues. This CDR3 is CASRIVGRGQGSTNYGYTF. CDR3 nucleotide sequence: TGTGCCAGCAGGATAGTCGGTAGGGGACAGGGCTCAACTAACTATGGCTACACCTTC.

The DNA for the CDR3 is TGTGCCAGCAGCTCCCGGGGGGGGGACAGCTCCAATCAGCCCCAGCATTTT. Protein product: CASSSRGGDSSNQPQHF. The chain links TRBV7-9 to TRBJ1-5, with 7 positions matching TRBD1. This CDR3 has 17 residues. The ends lost 4 bases at V and 3 bases at J; junction bases unmatched: 12. The germline gives CDR1 SEHNR, CDR2 FQNEAQ (reference sequence).

The genes are TRBV7-9 and TRBJ2-5, with 10 bases that match TRBD1. CDR1 is SEHNR, CDR2 FQNEAQ, per germline (reference sequence). The CDR3 is 15 amino acids. Losses at the gene ends were 4 bases for V and 3 bases for J; bases not matched to a gene: 5. CDR3 amino acids: CASSSTDRGEETQYF. The DNA of the CDR3 is TGTGCCAGCAGCTCGACGGACAGGGGGGAAGAGACCCAGTACTTC.

This chain links TRBV7-2 with TRBJ1-6; D remains ambiguous. CDR3 length: 13 amino acids. The germline CDR1 and CDR2 sequences are SGHTA and FQGNSA. The V gene lost 0 bases and the J gene lost 11 bases, with 8 bases spanning the gap. Here the CDR3 reads CASSLAVRAPLHF. CDR3 bases: TGTGCCAGCAGCTTAGCGGTACGGGCACCCCTCCACTTT. Drawing the rest from reference TRBV7-2 and TRBJ1-6, the complete variable domain is GAGVSQSPSNKVTEKGKDVELRCDPISGHTALYWYRQSLGQGLEFLIYFQGNSAPDKSGLPSDRFSAERTGGSVSTLTIQRTQQEDSAVYLCASSLAVRAPLHFGNGTRLTVT.

The rearrangement links TRBV5-1 to TRBJ1-1; the D is unclear. The CDR3 is 14 residues long. The V gene's germline CDR1 is SGHRS and CDR2 YFSETQ. The V end was cut by 3 bases, the J end by 0 bases, with 9 bases between. The DNA of the CDR3 is TGCGCCAGCAGCTCCATAGATTTGAACACTGAAGCTTTCTTT. It encodes CASSSIDLNTEAFF. Looking up the rest from reference TRBV5-1 and TRBJ1-1 gives the full variable domain: KAGVTQTPRYLIKTRGQQVTLSCSPISGHRSVSWYQQTPGQGLQFLFEYFSETQRNKGNFPGRFSGRQFSNSRSEMNVSTLELGDSALYLCASSSIDLNTEAFFGQGTRLTVV.

V gene TRBV5-1 combines with J gene TRBJ1-6, with a tentative D call TRBD1 (5 bases). The V and J ends lost 4 bases and 9 bases respectively, with 11 bases between them. The CDR3 spans 13 residues. Germline lookup yields CDR1 SGHRS and CDR2 YFSETQ. The chain's CDR3 is CASSRSQGSPLHF. The CDR3 DNA sequence: TGCGCCAGCAGCCGAAGCCAGGGTTCACCCCTCCACTTT.

The genes are TRBV9 and TRBJ2-3; no clear D. Germline CDR1 SGDLS, CDR2 YYNGEE. Trimming left V 0 bases short and J 6 bases short, with 2 bases between. The CDR3 runs to 11 residues. CDR3 loop: CASSVADTQYF. CDR3 sequence (DNA): TGTGCCAGCAGCGTAGCGGATACGCAGTATTTT. The full variable domain, its missing parts supplied by reference TRBV9 and TRBJ2-3, is DSGVTQTPKHLITATGQRVTLRCSPRSGDLSVYWYQQSLDQGLQFLIQYYNGEERAKGNILERFSAQQFPDLHSELNLSSLELGDSALYFCASSVADTQYFGPGTRLTVL.

The chain is built from TRBV5-4 and TRBJ2-7, with TRBD1 as a possible D gene (5 bases). The CDR3 is 16 amino acids. Trimming removed 0 bases at V and 3 bases at J, with 16 bases between. Looked up from germline, CDR1 is SGHNT and CDR2 is YYREEE (reference sequence). DNA for the CDR3: TGTGCCAGCAGCTTGGCCTCAAGGGGCTCTCGCTACGAGCAGTACTTC. This translates into CASSLASRGSRYEQYF.

The chain is built from TRBV24-1 and TRBJ2-7, with a tentative D call TRBD1 (5 bases). The germline V and J ends were trimmed by 2 bases and 0 bases, with 16 bases remaining between them. The CDR3 covers 17 residues. Germline CDR1 KGHDR, CDR2 SFDVKD. Here the CDR3 reads CATSDWGTGSDSYEQYF. CDR3 DNA sequence: TGTGCCACCAGTGATTGGGGAACAGGAAGTGACTCCTACGAGCAGTACTTC.

V and J are TRBV7-2 and TRBJ1-2, with D hard to call. Germline V CDR1 and CDR2: SGHTA, FQGNSA. The germline V and J ends were trimmed by 5 bases and 4 bases, with 11 bases remaining between them. This CDR3 contains 13 residues. In DNA, the CDR3 is TGTGCCAGCAGCCCTTCCGGGCCCTATGGCTACACCTTC. Protein sequence: CASSPSGPYGYTF.